This TCR beta chain was retrieved from a study of T-cell reconstitution after alpha-beta-depleted transplantation in children. The library targeted TCRbeta and was prepared with unique molecular identifiers. TCRdb called the PCR reads again in MiXCR, with one record for every CDR3 protein. The repertoire includes around 480,000 distinct CDR3 sequences, approximately 29% of them detected once, and around 2.4% sits in the top ten. This CDR3 is 14 amino acids long. The ends were cut back, 4 bases at V and 5 bases at J, with 17 bases in the middle. In germline, CDR1 is SQVTM, CDR2 ANQGSEA. This clonotype was counted at least ten times.

This TCR was sampled from a human donor who donated a stem cell graft to a child with aplastic anemia. Material: PBMCs from the stem cell graft donor, obtained from the stem cell graft. This chain connects TRBV29-1 to TRBJ1-1; D gene unclear. The CDR3 is CSVGGRGEETEAFF. CDR3 sequence (DNA): TGCAGCGTTGGGGGTCGGGGAGAGGAAACTGAAGCTTTCTTT.